The present entry profiles one T cell receptor beta chain with its context. Its antigen is undetermined. The data stem from a study of cytomegalovirus exposure and HLA in healthy donors. General study results and limits: Earlier results showed most TCR beta V segments being productive about 90% or about 30% of the time. It is likely that the observed cluster of highly shared sequence variants was a sequencing artifact. A few CMV-associated chains were confirmed in vitro to be specific for CMV antigens.

The primer mix had 60 Vbeta and 13 Jbeta primers. In the study's own analysis: It was a later analysis that counted tens of millions of unique TCR beta chains, of which about 10 million were shared. TCRdb's copy holds only in-frame clones and misses some; the assay was immunoSEQ multiplex PCR. V and J calls and clone size are those listed in that table; D and trimming were worked out from the DNA. The sample shows roughly 93,000 clones, 76% of them seen only once. CDR1 is MGHRA, CDR2 YSYEKL, per germline. The CDR3 is made up of 15 amino acids. V lost 3 bases, J lost 0 bases, and 4 bases stayed unmatched.

The clonotype comes from a man between 35 and 55 years old in good health and CMV-seronegative. The specimen sequenced was PBMCs. The chain links TRBV4-1 to TRBJ1-2; 7 bases align to TRBD1. CDR3 in amino acids: CASSHPTGPNYGYTF. The CDR3 DNA reads as TGCGCCAGCAGCCACCCGACAGGGCCTAACTATGGCTACACCTTC.